The 16 T cell receptor beta chains reported below all come from one sample, sequenced in a study of cytomegalovirus exposure and HLA in healthy donors. The PCR ran on 60 Vbeta and 13 Jbeta primers. TCRdb's table, derived via immunoSEQ multiplex PCR, lists solely in-frame clones and lacks some. The sample lists about 210,000 clones, under 85% occurring once. The sequenced sample was PBMCs. These receptors all come from a woman aged 45-60 years in good health and CMV-seropositive.

The chain has TRBV28 and TRBJ2-7; 8 nucleotides agree with TRBD2. Germline CDR1 is MDHEN and CDR2 is SYDVKM. The trim removed 3 bases at V and 5 bases at J, leaving 3 bases unmatched. This CDR3 spans 13 amino acids. The CDR3 DNA follows: TGTGCCAGCAGTTTTCTTAGCGGGAACGAGCAGTACTTC. This translates into CASSFLSGNEQYF.

V and J are TRBV29-1 and TRBJ2-3; D possibly corresponds to TRBD1 (6 bases). The CDR3 sequence is 14 residues long. The germline V and J ends were trimmed by 6 bases and 2 bases, with 15 bases remaining between them. Looked up from germline, CDR1 is SQVTM and CDR2 is ANQGSEA. As DNA, the CDR3 is TGCAGCGTGGGGGCAACTTCCGTCACAGATACGCAGTATTTT. It is translated as CSVGATSVTDTQYF.

The chain recombines TRBV18 with TRBJ2-1, with TRBD2 matching 14 bases. The CDR3 extends over 19 amino acids. The V and J ends lost 8 bases and 0 bases, in that order; junction bases with no gene match: 12. Germline CDR1 and CDR2: KGHSH and LQKENI. The CDR3 is CASASPGLAGGSSYNEQFF. As DNA, the CDR3 is TGTGCCAGCGCCTCCCCCGGACTAGCGGGGGGCAGCTCCTACAATGAGCAGTTCTTC.

This chain links TRBV6-6 with TRBJ1-3, with a tentative D call TRBD1 (5 bases). The CDR3 has 16 amino acids. Per germline, CDR1 MNHNY and CDR2 SVGAGI (reference sequence). V dropped 4 bases and J dropped 0 bases, with 13 bases sitting between them. The CDR3 protein is CASSSGTHSSGNTIYF. The CDR3 DNA is TGTGCCAGCAGTTCCGGGACTCATAGCTCTGGAAACACCATATATTTT.

The rearrangement joins TRBV5-1 to TRBJ1-2; TRBD1 agrees at 9 bases. The CDR3 is 12 residues long. The trim removed 7 bases at V and 6 bases at J, leaving 4 bases unmatched. Germline assignment: CDR1 SGHRS and CDR2 YFSETQ. The CDR3 sequence: CASSTGGNGYTF. In DNA, the CDR3 is TGCGCCAGCTCCACAGGGGGCAATGGCTACACCTTC.

The chain joins TRBV30 to TRBJ1-5, with D unclear. V lost 0 bases, J lost 4 bases, and 7 bases lay in between. Germline CDR1 reads GTSNPN; CDR2 reads SVGIG (reference sequence). The CDR3 spans 13 residues. The CDR3 DNA reads TGTGCCTGGAGTGTACAGCTGAATCAGCCCCAGCATTTT. As protein: CAWSVQLNQPQHF.

V is TRBV28 and J is TRBJ1-4; possibly TRBD1 for D (6 bases). The CDR3 sequence is 14 residues long. The V end was cut by 6 bases, the J end by 2 bases, with 10 bases between. Germline V gene sequence: CDR1 MDHEN, CDR2 SYDVKM. Here the CDR3 reads CASRTDSTNEKLFF. The CDR3 coding sequence is TGTGCCAGCAGAACGGACAGTACTAATGAAAAACTGTTTTTT.

This chain uses TRBV5-1 with TRBJ2-5; 11 bases map to TRBD2. Germline V gene lookup returns CDR1 SGHRS and CDR2 YFSETQ. CDR3 length equals 17 residues. Trimming removed 0 bases from V and 1 base from J; junction bases left unmatched: 5. CDR3 DNA sequence: TGCGCCAGCAGCTTGGCCACTAGCGGGGGCCTCCAAGAGACCCAGTACTTC. It translates to CASSLATSGGLQETQYF.

This chain joins TRBV7-2 and TRBJ2-7, with a possible D match to TRBD1 (5 bases). Trimming pared 3 bases from V and 6 bases from J, leaving 15 bases between. The germline V gene encodes CDR1 SGHTA and CDR2 FQGNSA. The length of the CDR3 is 14 residues. The CDR3 DNA sequence: TGTGCCAGCAGCTTCTTACTTTCAGGGCGCGAGCAGTACTTC. Translation: CASSFLLSGREQYF.

The chain is built from TRBV6-6 and TRBJ2-7; D perhaps matches TRBD2 (7 bases). CDR1 is MNHNY, CDR2 SVGAGI, per germline (reference sequence). The CDR3 length is 15 residues. Between the trimmed V and J ends, which lost 0 bases and 1 base, there was a span of 10 bases. The CDR3 DNA is TGTGCCAGCAGTTACTCGAGGGGGGGATCCTACGAGCAGTACTTC. Amino acid sequence: CASSYSRGGSYEQYF.

A note on this clone: The junction departs from the called germline gene at one end, perhaps through a read error. The chain combines TRBV7-9 with TRBJ2-7, with D hard to call. Per germline, CDR1 SEHNR and CDR2 FQNEAQ (reference sequence). CDR3 length: 12 residues. This chain's CDR3 is CSSSLAFYEQYF. The CDR3 DNA reads TGTTCCAGCAGCTTAGCCTTCTACGAGCAGTACTTC.

In nucleotides, the CDR3 is TGCGCCAGCAGCCTAATCCCGAGGGGGAACTATGGCTACACCTTC. It is translated as CASSLIPRGNYGYTF. This chain links TRBV4-1 with TRBJ1-2, with D perhaps TRBD1 (6 bases). Germline CDR1 and CDR2: MGHRA and YSYEKL. This CDR3 is built from 15 residues. Trimming removed 4 bases at V and 2 bases at J, with 14 bases between.

This clone appeared a few times. This rearrangement joins TRBV6-6 to TRBJ1-3; D gene uncertain. Germline V gene lookup returns CDR1 MNHNY and CDR2 SVGAGI (reference sequence). Between the trimmed V and J ends, which lost 5 bases and 3 bases, there was a span of 5 bases. CDR3 length: 12 amino acids. The DNA for the CDR3 is TGTGCCAGCAGTCACAGTGGAAACACCATATATTTT. Translation gives CASSHSGNTIYF.

This rearrangement joins TRBV7-7 to TRBJ2-7, with 7 bases fitting TRBD2. Germline V lookup: CDR1 SSHAT, CDR2 FNYEAQ (reference sequence). The junction had 10 bases not matched to a gene; V was cut back by 2 bases and J by 3 bases. The CDR3 runs to 16 residues. CDR3 in amino acids: CASSLQPTSSLYEQYF. The DNA for the CDR3 is TGTGCCAGCAGCTTACAGCCGACTAGCTCTCTCTACGAGCAGTACTTC.

The V and J genes are TRBV5-1 and TRBJ1-2, with D maybe TRBD1 (6 bases). CDR3 length equals 14 residues. The germline V gene has CDR1 SGHRS and CDR2 YFSETQ. With 0 bases removed from V and 4 bases from J, the gap between germline ends came to 10 bases. CDR3 protein: CASSLDPGAYGYTF. Here the CDR3 DNA reads TGCGCCAGCAGCTTGGATCCAGGGGCCTATGGCTACACCTTC.

The chain links TRBV4-2 to TRBJ2-7, with D perhaps TRBD1 (5 bases). Germline V gives CDR1 LGHNA, CDR2 YNFKEQ. The CDR3 is made up of 17 amino acids. V lost 0 bases and J 3 bases, leaving 18 bases between the germline ends. The CDR3 sequence is CASSQEMRRQTHYEQYF. CDR3 bases: TGTGCCAGCAGCCAAGAAATGAGGAGACAGACCCACTACGAGCAGTACTTC.